One and the same sample provided the 20 T cell receptor beta chains below, sequenced in a study of T cells in Graves' hyperthyroidism and ophthalmopathy. From RNA transcripts, TCR beta CDR3 regions were amplified. The TCR CDR3 first-round RT-PCR relied on the HTBI primer set. TCRdb re-derived calls from the multiplex PCR reads in MiXCR, one entry per CDR3 protein. The sample contains roughly 350,000 distinct CDR3 sequences, more than 14% of which appear only once. Sequenced input: blood. Receptors were obtained from a woman in her twenties or thirties with Graves' ophthalmopathy.

V and J are TRBV5-6 and TRBJ1-3; D remains ambiguous. V was cut by 0 bases and J by 0 bases, with 10 bases left in between. CDR1 is SGHDT, CDR2 YYEEEE, per germline. There are 16 residues in the CDR3. The CDR3 reads CASSLATPFSGNTIYF. CDR3 in DNA: TGTGCCAGCAGCTTGGCGACACCCTTCTCTGGAAACACCATATATTTT.

Ten or more counts support this clonotype. The V gene is TRBV20-1, the J gene TRBJ2-7, with D perhaps being TRBD1 or TRBD2 (6 bases each). V lost 3 bases, J lost 3 bases, and 12 bases lay in between. This CDR3 has 13 amino acids. Per the germline V gene, CDR1 is DFQATT and CDR2 is SNEGSKA (reference sequence). The CDR3 sequence is CSASSGGIYEQYF. CDR3 in DNA: TGCAGTGCTAGTTCCGGGGGCATCTACGAGCAGTACTTC.

A note on this clonotype: Since a much larger clone is just one base distant, this may be a read error. V usage is TRBV3-1 and J usage is TRBJ2-3; 12 nucleotides line up with TRBD2. Unmatched junction bases numbered 10, after V lost 4 bases and J lost 5 bases. The CDR3 runs 17 residues. Germline-derived CDR1 and CDR2 are LGHDT and YNNKEL (reference sequence). CDR3 bases: TGTGCCAGCAGCCCTTACCTAGCGGGGGGGCCAATAGATACGCAGTATTTT. It translates to CASSPYLAGGPIDTQYF.

This clonotype was observed many times. The rearrangement joins TRBV28 to TRBJ2-1; D not certain. The germline CDR1 and CDR2 sequences are MDHEN and SYDVKM. The germline V and J ends were trimmed by 5 bases and 4 bases, with 18 bases remaining between them. The CDR3 is 16 residues long. The CDR3 DNA reads TGTGCCAGCAGTCCCATCTACGATCCCCAGTACAATGAGCAGTTCTTC. Translating it yields CASSPIYDPQYNEQFF.

This clonotype was observed many times. The chain is built from TRBV28 and TRBJ1-4; D might be TRBD1 (5 bases). This CDR3 has 12 residues. Germline CDR1 MDHEN, CDR2 SYDVKM. The germline V and J ends were trimmed by 5 bases and 10 bases, with 11 bases remaining between them. The CDR3 DNA reads as TGTGCCAGCAGTAAGACAGCGGCAAAACTGTTTTTT. This codes for CASSKTAAKLFF. Full variable domain (rest looked up from reference TRBV28 and TRBJ1-4): DVKVTQSSRYLVKRTGEKVFLECVQDMDHENMFWYRQDPGLGLRLIYFSYDVKMKEKGDIPEGYSVSREKKERFSLILESASTNQTSMYLCASSKTAAKLFFGSGTQLSVL.

Of note for this clonotype: This may come from a read error, since a much larger clone is one base off. The chain combines TRBV20-1 with TRBJ2-7, with 10 nucleotides matching TRBD2. The DNA end favors TRBJ2-1, so the J call may be wrong. Germline V CDR1 and CDR2: DFQATT, SNEGSKA (reference sequence). The CDR3 is 13 residues long. CDR3 region: CSAIRTSGYEQFF. The CDR3 bases are TGCAGTGCTATACGGACTAGCGGCTACGAGCAGTTCTTC.

The sample holds many counts of this clonotype. The rearrangement joins TRBV28 to TRBJ2-7, with a tentative D call TRBD2 (7 bases). V shed 3 bases and J shed 5 bases, with 14 bases lying between them. The V gene's germline CDR1 is MDHEN and CDR2 SYDVKM. CDR3 length: 14 amino acids. Here the CDR3 DNA reads TGTGCCAGCAGTTTCTCGGGGGGCCTGGACGAGCAGTACTTC. Protein product: CASSFSGGLDEQYF.

This clonotype occurred many times. The rearrangement uses TRBV6-4 and TRBJ2-7, with TRBD2 as a possible D gene (5 bases). Germline V lookup: CDR1 MRHNA, CDR2 SNTAGT. V was shortened by 3 bases and J by 3 bases, with 15 bases between the two germline ends. The CDR3 loop spans 15 amino acids. The CDR3 DNA reads as TGTGCCAGCAGTGAACGAGCGGACCCAAACTACGAGCAGTACTTC. It encodes CASSERADPNYEQYF.

V is TRBV20-1 and J is TRBJ1-3, with 10 bases matching TRBD1. Per the germline V gene, CDR1 is DFQATT and CDR2 is SNEGSKA (reference sequence). The CDR3 covers 14 residues. Trimming at V came to 6 bases and at J to 4 bases, leaving 6 bases not matched to a gene. The CDR3 coding sequence is TGCAGTGCGCGACAGGGGGCAGGAGGAAACACCATATATTTT. This encodes CSARQGAGGNTIYF.

V gene TRBV7-6 combines with J gene TRBJ2-2; the D is unclear. Trimming left V 2 bases short and J 2 bases short, with 12 bases between. Germline V gene lookup returns CDR1 SGHVS and CDR2 FNYEAQ. The CDR3 runs 16 residues. DNA of the CDR3: TGTGCCAGCAGCTTACAGCGTACAACAAACACCGGGGAGCTGTTTTTT. Translating gives CASSLQRTTNTGELFF.

This clonotype was detected many times. The chain joins TRBV15 to TRBJ2-7; 7 positions agree with TRBD1. CDR3 size: 16 residues. V was pared by 2 bases and J by 4 bases, with 11 bases of the junction left unmatched. Germline V gene sequence: CDR1 LNHNV, CDR2 YYDKDF (reference sequence). DNA for the CDR3: TGTGCCACCAGCAGACCGCCCCAGGGGGTTGGTTACGAGCAGTACTTC. It translates to CATSRPPQGVGYEQYF.

This clonotype showed up many times. This chain joins TRBV19 and TRBJ2-1; 10 bases align to TRBD2. The CDR3 is 17 residues long. Trimming removed 9 bases from V and 7 bases from J; junction bases left unmatched: 18. Germline assignment: CDR1 LNHDA and CDR2 SQIVND (reference sequence). In DNA, the CDR3 is TGTGCCAGCTGCCTAGGTGGGGGACTAGCGAGTGGGAATGAGCAGTTCTTC. Translating gives CASCLGGGLASGNEQFF.

This clonotype has a count of ten or more. V is TRBV28 and J is TRBJ1-5, with unresolved D. Germline V gene lookup returns CDR1 MDHEN and CDR2 SYDVKM. Trimming took off 7 bases at V and 5 bases at J, with 12 bases between the two ends. This CDR3 contains 13 residues. The CDR3 region is CASNYIADQPQHF. CDR3 sequence (DNA): TGTGCCAGCAACTACATAGCGGATCAGCCCCAGCATTTT.

This clonotype occurred many times. V and J are TRBV11-1 and TRBJ1-1; a weak D match, TRBD1 (5 bases). The CDR3 is 15 residues long. Germline V gene sequence: CDR1 SGHAT, CDR2 FQDESV (reference sequence). The V end lost 5 bases, the J end lost 4 bases, and 17 bases lay between the germline ends. The CDR3: CASSPRQLRGTEAFF. Here the CDR3 DNA reads TGTGCCAGCAGCCCACGACAGCTGAGGGGCACTGAAGCTTTCTTT.

This clonotype has at least ten counts. V usage is TRBV3-1 and J usage is TRBJ1-6; no clear D. Germline assignment: CDR1 LGHDT and CDR2 YNNKEL (reference sequence). The CDR3 sequence is 14 residues long. V was clipped by 1 base and J by 6 bases, with 7 bases between them. CDR3 DNA sequence: TGTGCCAGCAGCCAAGTCCAGTCTAATTCACCCCTCCACTTT. Translating gives CASSQVQSNSPLHF. The whole variable domain, filled in from reference TRBV3-1 and TRBJ1-6, reads DTAVSQTPKYLVTQMGNDKSIKCEQNLGHDTMYWYKQDSKKFLKIMFSYNNKELIINETVPNRFSPKSPDKAHLNLHINSLELGDSAVYFCASSQVQSNSPLHFGNGTRLTVT.

This clonotype was recorded many times. The chain carries TRBV2 and TRBJ2-3; a weak D match, TRBD1 (6 bases). Germline V lookup: CDR1 SNHLY, CDR2 FYNNEI. CDR3 length equals 14 residues. V gave up 6 bases and J gave up 2 bases, with 12 bases separating them. CDR3 residues: CASRLGAVTDTQYF. CDR3 sequence (DNA): TGTGCCAGCAGGTTGGGGGCGGTCACAGATACGCAGTATTTT.

This clonotype was seen at least ten times. The J gene is TRBJ2-5, the V gene TRBV3-1; weak D call: TRBD2 (5 bases). V lost 4 bases and J lost 9, with 12 bases in between. CDR1 and CDR2 from the germline V gene are LGHDT and YNNKEL (reference sequence). The CDR3 runs 12 residues. CDR3: CASSPSTGAQYF. CDR3 nucleotide sequence: TGTGCCAGCAGCCCATCCACCGGGGCCCAGTACTTC.

Many counts were recorded for this clonotype. The rearrangement links TRBV30 to TRBJ1-2, with D hard to call. V was cut by 2 bases and J by 1 base, with 11 bases left in between. Germline V CDR1 and CDR2: GTSNPN, SVGIG (reference sequence). The CDR3 runs 14 residues. The CDR3 is CAWSHNDRNYGYTF. In nucleotides, the CDR3 is TGTGCCTGGAGTCATAATGACCGTAACTATGGCTACACCTTC.

This clonotype was seen many times. This CDR3 is CASHGLPDASANGYTF. As DNA, the CDR3 is TGTGCCAGCCATGGATTACCGGACGCCTCGGCTAATGGCTACACCTTC. The rearrangement links TRBV28 to TRBJ1-2; D uncertain. The ends were cut back, 8 bases at V and 6 bases at J, with 25 bases in the middle. The CDR3 spans 16 residues. CDR1 is MDHEN, CDR2 SYDVKM, per germline.

The chain employs TRBV6-1 and TRBJ2-5; no firm D call. This CDR3 region has 12 residues. Deletions cut 7 bases from V and 0 bases from J, with 6 bases between. CDR1 MNHNS and CDR2 SASEGT come from the germline V gene. CDR3 in amino acids: CASTKYQETQYF. CDR3 nucleotide sequence: TGTGCCAGCACAAAGTACCAAGAGACCCAGTACTTC.